Listed below are T cell receptor beta chains from one sample, sequenced in a study of cytomegalovirus exposure and HLA in healthy donors. The data were produced by immunoSEQ multiplex PCR, yet TCRdb's version contains in-frame clones alone and is incomplete. The sample includes about 190,000 clones, 80% to 85% of them seen just once. Source material: PBMCs. The receptors were gathered from a boy under 10 years old in good health and CMV-seronegative. The CDR3 runs from the conserved cysteine through the conserved F or W. The D gene is left open where the match is weak. Rows give clone size only sometimes, using once, few, many, or a class for an expanded clone.

CDR3: CASSDFSDSYEQYF
DNA: TGTGCCAGCAGCGACTTCTCTGACTCCTACGAGCAGTACTTC
D: NA
V: TRBV7-9
J: TRBJ2-7
size: NA

CDR3: CASSQSTSRGETQYF
DNA: TGCGCCAGCAGTCAATCTACGTCCAGGGGCGAGACCCAGTACTTC
D: NA
V: TRBV23-1
J: TRBJ2-5
size: NA

CDR3: CASTPGLAGRETQYF
DNA: TGTGCCAGCACTCCAGGACTAGCGGGGAGGGAGACCCAGTACTTC
D: TRBD2
V: TRBV2
J: TRBJ2-5
size: once

CDR3: CASSVEGNRETQYF
DNA: TGTGCCAGCAGCGTAGAGGGGAATAGGGAGACCCAGTACTTC
D: NA
V: TRBV9
J: TRBJ2-5
size: NA

CDR3: CASSLALAGGVETQYF
DNA: TGTGCCAGCAGCTTAGCCCTAGCGGGAGGGGTAGAGACCCAGTACTTC
D: TRBD2
V: TRBV7-2
J: TRBJ2-5
size: NA

CDR3: CASSLDRLQETQYF
DNA: TGTGCCAGCAGCCTGGACAGACTCCAAGAGACCCAGTACTTC
D: NA
V: TRBV7-9
J: TRBJ2-5
size: NA

CDR3: CASSQGYLQETQYF
DNA: TGTGCCAGCAGCCAAGGCTACCTCCAAGAGACCCAGTACTTC
D: NA
V: TRBV4-2
J: TRBJ2-5
size: NA

CDR3: CASSLQWRTEAFF
DNA: TGTGCCAGCAGCTTACAATGGAGGACTGAAGCTTTCTTT
D: NA
V: TRBV7-6
J: TRBJ1-1
size: NA

CDR3: CSVEGQRHTDTQYF
DNA: TGCAGCGTTGAGGGACAGCGACACACAGATACGCAGTATTTT
D: TRBD1
V: TRBV29-1
J: TRBJ2-3
size: once

CDR3: CASSLEGTSGSPFTGELFF
DNA: TGTGCCAGCAGCTTGGAGGGGACTAGCGGGTCCCCCTTCACCGGGGAGCTGTTTTTT
D: TRBD2
V: TRBV7-9
J: TRBJ2-2
size: once

CDR3: CASRLAGLNQETQYF
DNA: TGTGCCAGCAGACTAGCGGGGCTCAACCAAGAGACCCAGTACTTC
D: TRBD2
V: TRBV5-8
J: TRBJ2-5
size: NA

CDR3: CASPPGGREGTDTQYF
DNA: TGTGCCAGCCCACCTGGCGGGAGAGAAGGCACAGATACGCAGTATTTT
D: TRBD2
V: TRBV28
J: TRBJ2-3
size: NA

CDR3: CASSDKAGYTDTQYF
DNA: TGTGCCAGCAGTGATAAAGCGGGGTACACAGATACGCAGTATTTT
D: TRBD2
V: TRBV2
J: TRBJ2-3
size: few

CDR3: CASSRIDRGYEKLFF
DNA: TGTGCCAGCAGCCGGATCGACAGGGGGTATGAAAAACTGTTTTTT
D: TRBD1
V: TRBV7-2
J: TRBJ1-4
size: NA

CDR3: CASSYTGLGETQYF
DNA: TGCGCCAGCAGCTATACAGGGTTAGGGGAGACCCAGTACTTC
D: NA
V: TRBV5-1
J: TRBJ2-5
size: once

CDR3: CASSGHRETSYNEQFF
DNA: TGTGCCAGCAGTGGTCATCGGGAGACCTCCTACAATGAGCAGTTCTTC
D: NA
V: TRBV25-1
J: TRBJ2-1
size: NA

CDR3: CASSLDLAGGVYEQYF
DNA: TGTGCCAGCAGCTTAGATCTAGCGGGAGGCGTCTACGAGCAGTACTTC
D: TRBD2
V: TRBV7-2
J: TRBJ2-7
size: NA

CDR3: CASSGPRIERDTGELFF
DNA: TGTGCCAGCAGCGGACCGCGGATTGAGCGGGACACCGGGGAGCTGTTTTTT
D: NA
V: TRBV9
J: TRBJ2-2
size: NA

CDR3: CASSDPSANYGYTF
DNA: TGTGCCAGCAGTGATCCTTCAGCTAACTATGGCTACACCTTC
D: NA
V: TRBV6-1
J: TRBJ1-2
size: once

CDR3: CASSRGSGANVLTF
DNA: TGTGCCAGTTCTAGGGGGTCGGGGGCCAACGTCCTGACTTTC
D: NA
V: TRBV19
J: TRBJ2-6
size: NA

CDR3: CASSGGDLETQYF
DNA: TGTGCCAGTAGCGGGGGCGACCTGGAGACCCAGTACTTC
D: TRBD2
V: TRBV2
J: TRBJ2-5
size: NA

CDR3: CASSPAGETQYF
DNA: TGTGCCAGCAGCCCCGCCGGGGAGACCCAGTACTTC
D: NA
V: TRBV7-2
J: TRBJ2-5
size: NA

CDR3: CASSLEAGDGYTF
DNA: TGTGCCAGCAGCTTAGAGGCAGGGGATGGCTACACCTTC
D: NA
V: TRBV7-9
J: TRBJ1-2
size: NA

CDR3: CASSRRGTEAFF
DNA: TGTGCCAGCAGCCGTAGAGGCACTGAAGCTTTCTTT
D: NA
V: TRBV5-4
J: TRBJ1-1
size: few

CDR3: CASSLSLDRGYEQYF
DNA: TGTGCCAGCAGCTTAAGTCTGGACAGGGGCTACGAGCAGTACTTC
D: TRBD1
V: TRBV13
J: TRBJ2-7
size: NA

CDR3: CASSLDSGGFTDTQYF
DNA: TGCGCCAGCAGCTTGGATAGCGGGGGATTCACAGATACGCAGTATTTT
D: TRBD2
V: TRBV5-1
J: TRBJ2-3
size: NA

CDR3: CASSLRAGGPTDTQYF
DNA: TGTGCCAGCAGCTTAAGAGCGGGGGGGCCTACAGATACGCAGTATTTT
D: TRBD2
V: TRBV7-2
J: TRBJ2-3
size: few

CDR3: CASRQTGAYNEQFF
DNA: TGTGCCAGCAGACAGACAGGGGCCTACAATGAGCAGTTCTTC
D: TRBD1
V: TRBV6-6
J: TRBJ2-1
size: NA

CDR3: CASSSLKGPPSYGYTF
DNA: TGTGCCAGCAGCTCACTAAAGGGGCCTCCGTCCTATGGCTACACCTTC
D: NA
V: TRBV11-2
J: TRBJ1-2
size: once

CDR3: CASSEWGAGGTDTQYF
DNA: TGTGCCAGCAGTGAATGGGGGGCGGGGGGGACAGATACGCAGTATTTT
D: TRBD2
V: TRBV2
J: TRBJ2-3
size: NA